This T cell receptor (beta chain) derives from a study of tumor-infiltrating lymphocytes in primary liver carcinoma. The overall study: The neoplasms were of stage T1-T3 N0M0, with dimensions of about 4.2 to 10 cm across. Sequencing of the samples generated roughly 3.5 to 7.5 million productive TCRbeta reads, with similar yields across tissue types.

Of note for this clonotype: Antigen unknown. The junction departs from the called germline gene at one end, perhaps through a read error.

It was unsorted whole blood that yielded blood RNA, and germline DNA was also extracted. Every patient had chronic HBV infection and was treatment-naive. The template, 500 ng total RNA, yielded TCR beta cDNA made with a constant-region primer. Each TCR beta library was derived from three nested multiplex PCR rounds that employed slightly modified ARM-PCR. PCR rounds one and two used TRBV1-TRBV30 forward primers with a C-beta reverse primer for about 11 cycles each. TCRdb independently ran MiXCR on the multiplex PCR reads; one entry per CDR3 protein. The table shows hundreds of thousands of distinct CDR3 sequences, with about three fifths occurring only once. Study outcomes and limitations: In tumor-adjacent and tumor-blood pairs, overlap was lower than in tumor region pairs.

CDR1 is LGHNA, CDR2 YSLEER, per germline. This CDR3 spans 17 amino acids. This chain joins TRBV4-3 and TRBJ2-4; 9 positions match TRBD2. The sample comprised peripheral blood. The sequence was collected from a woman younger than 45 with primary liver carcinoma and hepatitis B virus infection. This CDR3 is CASSQDRRAGGLNIQYF. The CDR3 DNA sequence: TGTGCCAGCAGCCAAGACAGACGAGCGGGAGGTCTCAACATTCAGTACTTC.